This section outlines one TCR beta chain sequence together with its context. Germline lookup yields CDR1 MNHEY and CDR2 SVGEGT. This CDR3 is 17 amino acids long. The V and J ends lost 0 bases and 0 bases respectively, with 11 bases between them. Profiled with immunoSEQ multiplex PCR; TCRdb holds only in-frame clones, not every one. Of approximately 280,000 clones detected, 89% appear once; the ten largest clones hold about 12%. The data are from a study of blood T cell repertoires in COVID-19. The sequence was obtained from a woman between 55 and 75 years old with acute or convalescent COVID-19. Sequenced input: peripheral blood. The chain joins TRBV6-2 or TRBV6-3 to TRBJ2-2; TRBD2 is a possible D gene (7 bases). The CDR3 DNA follows: TGTGCCAGCAGTTACTCGGGAGGGGGGGCGAACACCGGGGAGCTGTTTTTT. Its translation: CASSYSGGGANTGELFF.